The subject of this entry is one T cell receptor (beta chain). What it binds is unknown. The PCR made use of 60 Vbeta and 13 Jbeta primers. Here immunoSEQ multiplex PCR was the method, and the copy in TCRdb shows in-frame clones only, minus some. The table lists 200,000 to 250,000 clones, roughly four fifths of them singletons. This record belongs to a study of cytomegalovirus exposure and HLA in healthy donors. CDR3 size: 16 residues. Trimming cost V 0 bases and J 4 bases, with 13 bases left between them. The germline V gene has CDR1 SGHRS and CDR2 YFSETQ. Whole-study results and caveats: Across donors, most TCRs were seen rarely, yet some public ones were widespread.

The V and J genes are TRBV5-1 and TRBJ2-2; D is perhaps TRBD2 (5 bases). The TCR was taken from a woman aged 50 to 60 in good health and CMV-seropositive. Input material: PBMCs. The CDR3 loop is CASSLEGVGATGELFF. In DNA, the CDR3 is TGCGCCAGCAGCTTGGAAGGTGTGGGAGCCACCGGGGAGCTGTTTTTT.